One and the same sample provided the 24 T cell receptor beta chains below, sequenced in a study of identical twins' blood T cells. Each CDR3 protein gets one entry after TCRdb re-called the 5' RACE reads with MiXCR. The repertoire includes 300,000 to 450,000 distinct CDR3 sequences, roughly 31% of them detected once, and about 6% sits in the top ten. The sample was PBMCs. The origin of the receptors is a woman aged 18 to 50 in good health.

This clonotype was detected a few times. V is TRBV7-3 and J is TRBJ1-5, with a tentative D call TRBD1 (5 bases). The CDR3 totals 15 residues. Between the trimmed V and J ends, which lost 1 base and 7 bases, there was a span of 14 bases. Germline-derived CDR1 and CDR2 are SGHTA and FQGTGA. The CDR3 coding sequence is TGTGCCAGCAGCTTAATAGGAGGGGCAGGACAGCCCCAGCATTTT. Translation: CASSLIGGAGQPQHF.

This clonotype was recorded a few times. The gene calls are TRBV7-9 and TRBJ1-1; D unresolved. This CDR3 is built from 14 residues. Germline-derived CDR1 and CDR2 are SEHNR and FQNEAQ (reference sequence). Trimming removed 1 base from V and 3 bases from J, with 9 bases in between. The CDR3 DNA sequence: TGTGCCAGCAGCTTAGTCGGGTTATACACTGAAGCTTTCTTT. This gives the protein CASSLVGLYTEAFF.

With respect to this clonotype: One base away lies a much larger clone, so this may be a sequencing read error. The V and J genes are TRBV4-1 and TRBJ1-1, with D possibly TRBD1 on 5 matching bases. V dropped 1 base and J dropped 11 bases, with 11 bases sitting between them. This CDR3 spans 12 amino acids. Germline CDR1 and CDR2: MGHRA and YSYEKL. This CDR3 reads CASSQGFGDAFF. DNA for the CDR3: TGCGCCAGCAGCCAAGGATTCGGGGACGCTTTCTTT.

The table lists this clonotype with a few counts. The V and J genes are TRBV19 and TRBJ2-1, with 8 bases aligning to TRBD2. Looked up from germline, CDR1 is LNHDA and CDR2 is SQIVND (reference sequence). V gave up 6 bases and J gave up 9 bases; unmatched junction bases: 13. CDR3 length: 15 residues. The CDR3 reads CASSIHLAGYGEQFF. The CDR3, as DNA: TGTGCCAGTAGCATCCATTTAGCGGGATACGGTGAGCAGTTCTTC.

This clonotype was seen only a few times. V usage is TRBV20-1 and J usage is TRBJ1-5; TRBD1 aligns across 7 bases. Germline CDR1 DFQATT, CDR2 SNEGSKA (reference sequence). The CDR3 is made up of 15 amino acids. V lost 4 bases and J lost 0; bases outside the gene matches: 6. CDR3 DNA sequence: TGCAGTGCTAAGAACAGGGGCTATAGCAATCAGCCCCAGCATTTT. It specifies CSAKNRGYSNQPQHF.

This clonotype was seen a handful of times. This chain joins TRBV9 and TRBJ2-1; 11 positions agree with TRBD2. V lost 4 bases and J lost 4; bases outside the gene matches: 7. Germline V gene data show CDR1 as SGDLS and CDR2 as YYNGEE. The CDR3 sequence is 16 residues long. CDR3 residues: CASSSSGTSGYNEQFF. CDR3 coding DNA: TGTGCCAGCAGCTCCTCCGGGACTAGCGGATACAATGAGCAGTTCTTC.

A single count supports this clonotype. The rearrangement uses TRBV14 and TRBJ2-1, with unresolved D. Germline values: CDR1 SGHDN, CDR2 FVKESK. Trimming took 4 bases from V and 0 from J, leaving 10 bases between them. The length of the CDR3 is 15 residues. This CDR3 is CASSRVVSSYNEQFF. In DNA form, the CDR3 reads TGTGCCAGCAGCCGAGTAGTATCCTCCTACAATGAGCAGTTCTTC.

The CDR3 bases are TGTGCCAGCAGCAACCAAAAAAAGGCTTCCAGATCGGGTGAGCAGTTCTTC. Its translation: CASSNQKKASRSGEQFF. V and J are TRBV7-9 and TRBJ2-1; D is undetermined. V lost 5 bases, J lost 9 bases, and 26 bases lay in between. CDR1 is SEHNR and CDR2 is FQNEAQ in the germline V gene (reference sequence). The CDR3 is 17 amino acids.

This clonotype was observed at least ten times. The genes are TRBV6-6 and TRBJ1-5; D may be TRBD1 (5 bases). Trimming cost V 5 bases and J 7 bases, with 24 bases left between them. The CDR3 extends over 17 amino acids. Germline values: CDR1 MNHNY, CDR2 SVGAGI (reference sequence). The CDR3 protein is CASSPTHLGREGQPQHF. The CDR3 coding sequence is TGTGCCAGCAGTCCCACTCATTTGGGCAGGGAAGGACAGCCCCAGCATTTT.

This clonotype came up many times. The chain joins TRBV3-1 to TRBJ1-3; D possibly corresponds to TRBD1 (5 bases). The germline V and J ends were trimmed by 4 bases and 0 bases, with 16 bases remaining between them. CDR1 is LGHDT and CDR2 is YNNKEL in the germline V gene (reference sequence). The CDR3 extends over 17 amino acids. This CDR3 is CASSRGRHSRSGNTIYF. The CDR3 DNA sequence: TGTGCCAGCAGCCGGGGGAGACACTCTCGCTCTGGAAACACCATATATTTT.

This clonotype was found a few times. The chain uses TRBV18 and TRBJ1-5; the match to TRBD1 covers 7 bases. The CDR3 runs 15 residues. Germline CDR1 reads KGHSH; CDR2 reads LQKENI. Trimming took 6 bases from V and 6 from J; bases not matched to a gene: 11. As DNA, the CDR3 is TGTGCCAGCTCTCTCGACAGGGCTTCGAGTCAGCCCCAGCATTTT. Its translation is CASSLDRASSQPQHF.

The chain combines TRBV2 with TRBJ2-3, with 7 bases fitting TRBD2. This CDR3 has 14 residues. With V trimmed by 2 bases and J by 2 bases, 1 base remained unmatched. CDR1 and CDR2 from the germline V gene are SNHLY and FYNNEI. The CDR3 bases are TGTGCCAGCAGTGAACGGGACTACACAGATACGCAGTATTTT. It is translated as CASSERDYTDTQYF. The full variable domain, rest sourced from reference TRBV2 and TRBJ2-3, is EPEVTQTPSHQVTQMGQEVILRCVPISNHLYFYWYRQILGQKVEFLVSFYNNEISEKSEIFDDQFSVERPDGSNFTLKIRSTKLEDSAMYFCASSERDYTDTQYFGPGTRLTVL.

This clonotype has more than one count but fewer than ten. The genes are TRBV7-8 and TRBJ2-1, with D possibly being TRBD2 (6 bases). Per the germline V gene, CDR1 is SGHVS and CDR2 is FQNEAQ. Between the trimmed V and J ends, which lost 2 bases and 8 bases, there was a span of 16 bases. CDR3 length equals 15 residues. The CDR3 spells CASSLKAGTVDEQFF. For the CDR3, the DNA is TGTGCCAGCAGCTTAAAGGCGGGAACAGTCGATGAGCAGTTCTTC.

This clonotype was counted a few times. The genes are TRBV10-3 and TRBJ1-4; no clear D gene. This CDR3 comprises 15 residues. V was clipped by 0 bases and J by 4 bases, with 9 bases between them. Per the germline V gene, CDR1 is ENHRY and CDR2 is SYGVKD. CDR3 region: CAISESSVINEKLFF. In DNA form, the CDR3 reads TGTGCCATCAGTGAGTCCTCGGTAATTAATGAAAAACTGTTTTTT.

Concerning this clonotype: Just one base apart from a much larger clone, this may be a read error. This chain links TRBV14 with TRBJ1-1; possible D gene TRBD1, 5 bases. Trimming took 7 bases from V and 3 from J, leaving 21 bases between them. The CDR3 is 16 residues long. Germline V gives CDR1 SGHDN, CDR2 FVKESK. The CDR3, as DNA: TGTGCCAGCATCCCCGGGACCCCTCGAAAGCACACTGAAGCTTTCTTT. Its protein product is CASIPGTPRKHTEAFF.

This clonotype was counted at least ten times. This chain joins TRBV7-8 and TRBJ2-6; D is ambiguous. Germline-derived CDR1 and CDR2 are SGHVS and FQNEAQ. V lost 1 base, J lost 2 bases, and 12 bases lay in between. CDR3 length equals 17 residues. CDR3: CASSLVFQGTGANVLTF. CDR3 bases: TGTGCCAGCAGCTTAGTGTTCCAAGGAACTGGGGCCAACGTCCTGACTTTC.

J is TRBJ1-5 and V is TRBV20-1; possible D gene TRBD1, 6 bases. V was clipped by 5 bases and J by 7 bases, with 12 bases between them. CDR1 is DFQATT and CDR2 is SNEGSKA in the germline V gene (reference sequence). This CDR3 has 12 residues. This CDR3 reads CSAVGQSQPQHF. The DNA of the CDR3 is TGCAGTGCTGTGGGACAATCCCAGCCCCAGCATTTT.

Remarks on this clonotype: One end of the junction does not line up with germline, which may come from a read error. The V gene is TRBV12-3 or TRBV12-4, the J gene TRBJ1-2, with D perhaps matching TRBD1 (5 bases). CDR3 length equals 11 residues. The CDR3 DNA follows: TGTGCCATCAGTCGGAGGGACGGCTACACCTTC. Translated, it gives CAISRRDGYTF.

V is TRBV9 and J is TRBJ1-2; 8 bases agree with TRBD1. J lost 2 bases, V lost 0 bases, and 6 bases had no gene match. The V gene's germline CDR1 is SGDLS and CDR2 YYNGEE. The CDR3 contains 16 residues. In nucleotides, the CDR3 is TGTGCCAGCAGCGTAGGAGGGACAGGATTGAACTATGGCTACACCTTC. Protein sequence: CASSVGGTGLNYGYTF.

This clonotype has more than one count but fewer than ten. This rearrangement joins TRBV11-2 to TRBJ2-1, with D possibly matching TRBD1 (7 bases). Germline assignment: CDR1 SGHAT and CDR2 FQNNGV. V lost 1 base to trimming and J lost 4 bases, with 14 bases between them. The CDR3 sequence is 16 residues long. The CDR3, as DNA: TGTGCCAGCAGCTTAGGTCGCGGGACAGAGTACAATGAGCAGTTCTTC. This translates into CASSLGRGTEYNEQFF.

This clonotype came up a few times. The chain has TRBV3-1 and TRBJ1-2; D unresolved. V lost 1 base and J lost 4, with 16 bases in between. The CDR3 runs 16 residues. Per germline, CDR1 LGHDT and CDR2 YNNKEL (reference sequence). The CDR3: CASSQVQNAKAYGYTF. Here the CDR3 DNA reads TGTGCCAGCAGCCAAGTACAGAACGCTAAGGCCTATGGCTACACCTTC.

This clonotype was observed a few times. V gene TRBV6-5 combines with J gene TRBJ1-1; D unclear. This CDR3 comprises 15 residues. Germline CDR1 MNHEY, CDR2 SVGAGI. V gave up 2 bases and J gave up 1 base, with 11 bases separating them. In DNA, the CDR3 is TGTGCCAGCAGTTACGGATTCTGGCAGAACACTGAAGCTTTCTTT. Translation gives CASSYGFWQNTEAFF.

The CDR3 sequence is CASSSLSQVNTIYF. The DNA for the CDR3 is TGTGCCAGCAGCTCCTTGTCTCAAGTGAACACCATATATTTT. The chain has TRBV7-9 and TRBJ1-3; D is unclear. The CDR3 is made up of 14 amino acids. Trimming took 4 bases from V and 7 from J, leaving 14 bases between them. From germline, CDR1 is SEHNR and CDR2 FQNEAQ (reference sequence).

The CDR3 DNA sequence: TGTGCCAGCAGTGAGAACAGCAACACTGAAGCTTTCTTT. It encodes CASSENSNTEAFF. The chain uses TRBV2 and TRBJ1-1; D remains ambiguous. The germline V gene encodes CDR1 SNHLY and CDR2 FYNNEI. V lost 3 bases and J 2 bases, leaving 7 bases between the germline ends. CDR3 length equals 13 residues.